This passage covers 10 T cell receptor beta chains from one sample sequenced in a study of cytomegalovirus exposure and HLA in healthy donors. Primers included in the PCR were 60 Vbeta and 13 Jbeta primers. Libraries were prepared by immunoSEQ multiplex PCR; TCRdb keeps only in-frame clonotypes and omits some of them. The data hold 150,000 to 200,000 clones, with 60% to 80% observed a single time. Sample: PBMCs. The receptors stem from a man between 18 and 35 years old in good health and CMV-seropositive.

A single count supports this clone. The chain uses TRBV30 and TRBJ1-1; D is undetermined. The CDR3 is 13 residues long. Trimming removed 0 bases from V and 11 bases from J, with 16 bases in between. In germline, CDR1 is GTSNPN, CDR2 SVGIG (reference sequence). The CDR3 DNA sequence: TGTGCCTGGAGTGTAGCCAGGCGGTGGGAGGCTTTCTTT. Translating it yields CAWSVARRWEAFF.

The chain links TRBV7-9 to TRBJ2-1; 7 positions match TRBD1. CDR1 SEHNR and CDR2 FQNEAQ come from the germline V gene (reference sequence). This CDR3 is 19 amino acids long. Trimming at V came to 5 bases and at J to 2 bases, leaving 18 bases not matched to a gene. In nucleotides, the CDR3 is TGTGCCAGCAGCCCCCCACCCGCCCTGACAGGGAGTCCCTACAATGAGCAGTTCTTC. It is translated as CASSPPPALTGSPYNEQFF.

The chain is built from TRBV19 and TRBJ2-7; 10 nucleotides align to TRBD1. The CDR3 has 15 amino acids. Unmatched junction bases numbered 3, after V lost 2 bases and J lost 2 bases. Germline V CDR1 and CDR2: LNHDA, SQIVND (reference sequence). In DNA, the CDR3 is TGTGCCAGTAGTATATCCGGGACAGGGGCCTACGAGCAGTACTTC. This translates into CASSISGTGAYEQYF.

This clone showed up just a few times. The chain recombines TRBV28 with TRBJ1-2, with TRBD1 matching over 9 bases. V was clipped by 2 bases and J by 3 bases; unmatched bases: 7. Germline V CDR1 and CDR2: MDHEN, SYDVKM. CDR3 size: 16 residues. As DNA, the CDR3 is TGTGCCAGCAGTTTAGTAACAGGGGGCGCAGACTATGGCTACACCTTC. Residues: CASSLVTGGADYGYTF.

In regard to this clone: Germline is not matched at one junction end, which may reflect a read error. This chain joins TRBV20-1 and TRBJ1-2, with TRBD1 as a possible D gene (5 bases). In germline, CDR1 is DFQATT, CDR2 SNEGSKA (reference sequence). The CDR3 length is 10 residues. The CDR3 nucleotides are TGCAGTGCTCGGACAATAGGCTACCCCTTC. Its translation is CSARTIGYPF.

The CDR3 protein is CASTLTTGSYEQYF. The CDR3 nucleotides are TGCGCCAGCACCCTCACGACAGGGTCCTACGAGCAGTACTTC. The chain uses TRBV5-1 and TRBJ2-7; TRBD1 matches 7 bases. The germline V gene encodes CDR1 SGHRS and CDR2 YFSETQ. CDR3 length equals 14 residues. The trim removed 6 bases at V and 1 base at J, leaving 7 bases unmatched.

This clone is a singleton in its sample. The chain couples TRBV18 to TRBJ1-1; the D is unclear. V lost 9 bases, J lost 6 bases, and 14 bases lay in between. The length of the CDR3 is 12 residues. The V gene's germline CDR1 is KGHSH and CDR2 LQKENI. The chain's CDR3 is CASRQPTSEAFF. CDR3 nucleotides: TGTGCCAGTCGACAACCAACCTCTGAAGCTTTCTTT.

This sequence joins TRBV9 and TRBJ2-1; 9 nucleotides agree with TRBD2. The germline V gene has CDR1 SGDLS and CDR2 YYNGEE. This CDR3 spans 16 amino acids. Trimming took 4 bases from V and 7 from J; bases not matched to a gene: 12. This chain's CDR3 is CASSSLSSGKGNEQFF. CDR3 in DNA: TGTGCCAGCAGCTCGCTATCTAGCGGGAAAGGTAATGAGCAGTTCTTC.

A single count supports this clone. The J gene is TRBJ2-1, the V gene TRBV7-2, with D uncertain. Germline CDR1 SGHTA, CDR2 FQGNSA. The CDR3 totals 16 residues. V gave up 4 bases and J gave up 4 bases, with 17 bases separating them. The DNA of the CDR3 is TGTGCCAGCAGCTCCAGAGGCACTAATCCTTACAATGAGCAGTTCTTC. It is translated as CASSSRGTNPYNEQFF.

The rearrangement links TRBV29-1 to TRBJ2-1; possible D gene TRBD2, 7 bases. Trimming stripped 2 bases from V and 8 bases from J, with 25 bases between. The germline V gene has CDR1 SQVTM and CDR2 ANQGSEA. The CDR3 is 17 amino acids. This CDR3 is CSVEKMGAGAPMDEQFF. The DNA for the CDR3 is TGCAGCGTTGAAAAAATGGGGGCGGGAGCCCCTATGGATGAGCAGTTCTTC.